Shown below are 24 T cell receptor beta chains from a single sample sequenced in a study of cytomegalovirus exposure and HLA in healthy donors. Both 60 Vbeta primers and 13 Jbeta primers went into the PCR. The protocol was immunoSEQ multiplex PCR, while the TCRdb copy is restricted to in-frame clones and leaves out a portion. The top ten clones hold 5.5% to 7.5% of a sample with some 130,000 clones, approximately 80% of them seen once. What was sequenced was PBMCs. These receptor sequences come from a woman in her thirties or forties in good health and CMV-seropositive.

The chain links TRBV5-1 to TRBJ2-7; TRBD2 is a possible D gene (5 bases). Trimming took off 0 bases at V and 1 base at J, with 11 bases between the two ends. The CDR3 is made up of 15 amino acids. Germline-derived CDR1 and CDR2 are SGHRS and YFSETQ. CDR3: CASSLGIGVSYEQYF. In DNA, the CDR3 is TGCGCCAGCAGCTTGGGTATCGGGGTATCCTACGAGCAGTACTTC. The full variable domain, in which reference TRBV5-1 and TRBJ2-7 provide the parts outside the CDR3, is KAGVTQTPRYLIKTRGQQVTLSCSPISGHRSVSWYQQTPGQGLQFLFEYFSETQRNKGNFPGRFSGRQFSNSRSEMNVSTLELGDSALYLCASSLGIGVSYEQYFGPGTRLTVT.

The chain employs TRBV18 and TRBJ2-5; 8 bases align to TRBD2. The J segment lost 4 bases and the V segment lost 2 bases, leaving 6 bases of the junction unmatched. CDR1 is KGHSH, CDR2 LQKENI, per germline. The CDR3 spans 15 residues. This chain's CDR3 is CASSPISGSPETQYF. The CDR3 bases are TGTGCCAGCTCACCAATAAGCGGGAGCCCAGAGACCCAGTACTTC.

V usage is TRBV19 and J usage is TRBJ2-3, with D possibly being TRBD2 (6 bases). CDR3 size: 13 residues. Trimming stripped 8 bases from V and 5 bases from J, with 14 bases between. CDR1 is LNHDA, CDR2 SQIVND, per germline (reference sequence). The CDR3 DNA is TGTGCCAGTGAGAGATCGGGGGAAGATACGCAGTATTTT. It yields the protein CASERSGEDTQYF.

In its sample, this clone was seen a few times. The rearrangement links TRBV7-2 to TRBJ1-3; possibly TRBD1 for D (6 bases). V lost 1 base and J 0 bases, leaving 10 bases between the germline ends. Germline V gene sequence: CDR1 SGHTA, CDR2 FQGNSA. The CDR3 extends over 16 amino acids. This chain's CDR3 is CASSLVTGSSGNTIYF. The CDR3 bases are TGTGCCAGCAGCTTAGTCACAGGGAGCTCTGGAAACACCATATATTTT.

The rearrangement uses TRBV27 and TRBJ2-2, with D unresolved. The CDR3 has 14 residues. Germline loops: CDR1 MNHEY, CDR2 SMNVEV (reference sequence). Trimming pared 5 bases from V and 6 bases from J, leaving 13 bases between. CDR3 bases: TGTGCCAGCAGTAGTTGGCCGTATTCCGGGGAGCTGTTTTTT. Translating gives CASSSWPYSGELFF.

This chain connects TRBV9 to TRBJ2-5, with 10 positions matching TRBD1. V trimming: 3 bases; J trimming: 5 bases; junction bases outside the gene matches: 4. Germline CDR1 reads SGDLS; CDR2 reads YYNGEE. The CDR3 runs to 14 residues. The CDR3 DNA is TGTGCCAGCAGCGGGGGGGGACAGGGGGAGACCCAGTACTTC. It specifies CASSGGGQGETQYF.

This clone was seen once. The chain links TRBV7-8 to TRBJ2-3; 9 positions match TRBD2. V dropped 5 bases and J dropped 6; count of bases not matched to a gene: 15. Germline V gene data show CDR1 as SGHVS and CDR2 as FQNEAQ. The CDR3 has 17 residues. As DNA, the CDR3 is TGTGCCAGCAGCGGCCCCAGGGCGGGAGGGCCGGGGGATACGCAGTATTTT. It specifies CASSGPRAGGPGDTQYF.

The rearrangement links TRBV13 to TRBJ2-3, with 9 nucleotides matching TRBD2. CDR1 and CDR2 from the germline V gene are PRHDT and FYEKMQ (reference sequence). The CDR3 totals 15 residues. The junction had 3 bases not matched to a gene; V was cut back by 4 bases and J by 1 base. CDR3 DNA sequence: TGTGCCAGCAGCTCCCGGACTAGCGGCACAGATACGCAGTATTTT. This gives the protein CASSSRTSGTDTQYF.

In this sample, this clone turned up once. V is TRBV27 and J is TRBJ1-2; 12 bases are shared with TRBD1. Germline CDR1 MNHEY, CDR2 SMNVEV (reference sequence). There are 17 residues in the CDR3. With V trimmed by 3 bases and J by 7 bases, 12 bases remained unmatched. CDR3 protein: CASSLRFMGQGAGGYTF. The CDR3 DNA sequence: TGTGCCAGCAGTTTGCGCTTTATGGGACAGGGGGCGGGTGGCTACACCTTC.

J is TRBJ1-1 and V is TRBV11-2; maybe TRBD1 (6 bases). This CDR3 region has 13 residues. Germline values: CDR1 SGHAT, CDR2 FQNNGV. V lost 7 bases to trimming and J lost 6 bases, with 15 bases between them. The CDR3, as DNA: TGTGCCAGCAACCCAGGGGTTTGGGCTGAAGCTTTCTTT. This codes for CASNPGVWAEAFF. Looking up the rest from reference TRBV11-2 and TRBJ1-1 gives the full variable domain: EAGVAQSPRYKIIEKRQSVAFWCNPISGHATLYWYQQILGQGPKLLIQFQNNGVVDDSQLPKDRFSAERLKGVDSTLKIQPAKLEDSAVYLCASNPGVWAEAFFGQGTRLTVV.

CDR3 nucleotide sequence: TGTGCCAGTAGTTCCAGGGGCTATGAGCAGTTCTTC. Protein sequence: CASSSRGYEQFF. V is TRBV19 and J is TRBJ2-1; D perhaps matches TRBD1 (6 bases). The V end lost 5 bases, the J end lost 8 bases, and 10 bases lay between the germline ends. The germline CDR1 and CDR2 sequences are LNHDA and SQIVND (reference sequence). The CDR3 extends over 12 amino acids.

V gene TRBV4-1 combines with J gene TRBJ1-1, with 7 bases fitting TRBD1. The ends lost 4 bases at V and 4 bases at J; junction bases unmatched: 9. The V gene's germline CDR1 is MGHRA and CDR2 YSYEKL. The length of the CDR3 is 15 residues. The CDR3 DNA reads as TGCGCCAGCAGCCCCCTTCGACAGGGCGGCACTGAAGCTTTCTTT. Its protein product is CASSPLRQGGTEAFF.

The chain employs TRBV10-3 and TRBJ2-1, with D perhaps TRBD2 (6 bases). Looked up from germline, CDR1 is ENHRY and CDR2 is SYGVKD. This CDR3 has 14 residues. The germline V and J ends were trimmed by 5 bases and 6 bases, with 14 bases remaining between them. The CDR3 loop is CAISTHPGSNEQFF. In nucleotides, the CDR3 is TGTGCCATCAGTACCCATCCCGGGAGCAATGAGCAGTTCTTC.

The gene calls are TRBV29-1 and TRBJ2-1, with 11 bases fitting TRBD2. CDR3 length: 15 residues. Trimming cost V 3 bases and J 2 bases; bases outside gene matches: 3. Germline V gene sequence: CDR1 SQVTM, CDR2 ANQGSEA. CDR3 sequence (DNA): TGCAGCGTTGAGACGGGACTAGCGGCCTACAATGAGCAGTTCTTC. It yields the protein CSVETGLAAYNEQFF.

The CDR3 DNA reads as TGTGCCAGCAGTTTAACAGGGATAGTTGGCACTGAAGCTTTCTTT. Translating it yields CASSLTGIVGTEAFF. The genes are TRBV28 and TRBJ1-1; tentative D call: TRBD1 (6 bases). This CDR3 contains 15 residues. Deletions cut 2 bases from V and 4 bases from J, with 14 bases between. Germline lookup yields CDR1 MDHEN and CDR2 SYDVKM.

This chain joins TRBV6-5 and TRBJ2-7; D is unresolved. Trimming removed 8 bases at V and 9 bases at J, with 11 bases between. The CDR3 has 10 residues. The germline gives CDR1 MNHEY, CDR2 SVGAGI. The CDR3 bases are TGTGCCAGCGGTCAGCGAGGGCAGTACTTC. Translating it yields CASGQRGQYF.

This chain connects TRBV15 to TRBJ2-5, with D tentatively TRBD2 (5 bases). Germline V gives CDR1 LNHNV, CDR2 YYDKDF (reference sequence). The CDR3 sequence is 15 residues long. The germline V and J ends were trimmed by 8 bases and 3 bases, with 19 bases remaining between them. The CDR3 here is CATGDRRRLEETQYF. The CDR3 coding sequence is TGTGCCACCGGCGATCGGAGGCGTTTGGAAGAGACCCAGTACTTC. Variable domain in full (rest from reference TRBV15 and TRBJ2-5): DAMVIQNPRYQVTQFGKPVTLSCSQTLNHNVMYWYQQKSSQAPKLLFHYYDKDFNNEADTPDNFQSRRPNTSFCFLDIRSPGLGDTAMYLCATGDRRRLEETQYFGPGTRLLVL.

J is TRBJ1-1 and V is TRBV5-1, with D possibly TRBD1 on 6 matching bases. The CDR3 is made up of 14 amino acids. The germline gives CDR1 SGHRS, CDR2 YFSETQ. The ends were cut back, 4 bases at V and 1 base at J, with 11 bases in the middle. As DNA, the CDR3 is TGCGCCAGCAGCCTCTGGGGGCAGAACACTGAAGCTTTCTTT. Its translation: CASSLWGQNTEAFF.

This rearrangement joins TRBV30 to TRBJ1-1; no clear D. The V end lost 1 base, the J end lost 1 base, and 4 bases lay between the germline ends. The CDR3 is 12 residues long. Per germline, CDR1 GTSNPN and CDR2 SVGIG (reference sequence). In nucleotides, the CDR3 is TGTGCCTGGAGTGGAGGGAACACTGAAGCTTTCTTT. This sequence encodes CAWSGGNTEAFF.

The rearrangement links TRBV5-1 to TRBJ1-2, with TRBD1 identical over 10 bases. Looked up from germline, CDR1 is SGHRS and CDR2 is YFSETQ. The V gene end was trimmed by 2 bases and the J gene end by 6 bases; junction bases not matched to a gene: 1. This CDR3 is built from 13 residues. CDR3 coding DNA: TGCGCCAGCAGCTTTGGGACAGGGGATGGCTACACCTTC. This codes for CASSFGTGDGYTF.

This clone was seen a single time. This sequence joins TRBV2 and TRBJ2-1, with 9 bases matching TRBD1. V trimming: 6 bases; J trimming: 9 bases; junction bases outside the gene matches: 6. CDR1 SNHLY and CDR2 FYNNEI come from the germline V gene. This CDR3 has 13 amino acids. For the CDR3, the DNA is TGTGCCAGCAGAACAACAGGGGGCGGTGAGCAGTTCTTC. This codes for CASRTTGGGEQFF.

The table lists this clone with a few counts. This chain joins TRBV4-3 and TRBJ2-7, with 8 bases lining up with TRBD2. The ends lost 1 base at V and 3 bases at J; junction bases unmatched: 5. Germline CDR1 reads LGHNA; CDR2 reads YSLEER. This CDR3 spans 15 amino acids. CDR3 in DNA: TGCGCCAGCAGCCAAGTCTGGCTAGCGGGCTACGAGCAGTACTTC. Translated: CASSQVWLAGYEQYF.

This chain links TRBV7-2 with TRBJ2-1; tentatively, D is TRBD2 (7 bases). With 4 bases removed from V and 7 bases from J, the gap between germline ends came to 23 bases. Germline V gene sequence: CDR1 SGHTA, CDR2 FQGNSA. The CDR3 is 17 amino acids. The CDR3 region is CASSSLGGGRSRNEQFF. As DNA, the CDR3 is TGTGCCAGCAGCTCTTTGGGGGGCGGGAGATCGAGGAATGAGCAGTTCTTC.

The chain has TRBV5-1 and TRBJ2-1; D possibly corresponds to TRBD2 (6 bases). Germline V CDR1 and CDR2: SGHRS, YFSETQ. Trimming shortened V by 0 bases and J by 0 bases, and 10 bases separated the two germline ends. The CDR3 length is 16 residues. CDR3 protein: CASSLGAGLSYNEQFF. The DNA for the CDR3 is TGCGCCAGCAGCTTGGGGGCGGGGCTCTCCTACAATGAGCAGTTCTTC.